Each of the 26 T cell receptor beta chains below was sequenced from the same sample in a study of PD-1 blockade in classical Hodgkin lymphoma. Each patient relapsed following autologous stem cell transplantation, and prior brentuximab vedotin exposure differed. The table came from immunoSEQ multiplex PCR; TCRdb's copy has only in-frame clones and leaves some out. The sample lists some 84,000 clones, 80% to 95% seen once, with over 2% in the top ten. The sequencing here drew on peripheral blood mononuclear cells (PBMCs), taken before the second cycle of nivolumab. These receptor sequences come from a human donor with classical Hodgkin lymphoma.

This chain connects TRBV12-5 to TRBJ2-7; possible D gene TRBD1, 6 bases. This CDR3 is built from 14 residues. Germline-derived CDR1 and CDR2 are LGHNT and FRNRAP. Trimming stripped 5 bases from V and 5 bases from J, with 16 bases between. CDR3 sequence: CASGLPEGVHEQYF. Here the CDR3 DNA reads TGTGCTAGTGGTCTCCCCGAGGGGGTCCACGAGCAGTACTTC.

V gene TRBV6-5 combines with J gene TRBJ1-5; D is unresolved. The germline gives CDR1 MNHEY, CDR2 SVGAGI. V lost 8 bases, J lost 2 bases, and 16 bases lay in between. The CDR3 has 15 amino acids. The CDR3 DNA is TGTGCCAGCGCCCCCAGACAAGTTCGCAATCAGCCCCAGCATTTT. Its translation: CASAPRQVRNQPQHF.

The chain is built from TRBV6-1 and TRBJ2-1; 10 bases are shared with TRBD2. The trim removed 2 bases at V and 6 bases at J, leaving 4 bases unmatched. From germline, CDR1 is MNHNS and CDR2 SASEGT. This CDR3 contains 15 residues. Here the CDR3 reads CASSELAGAVNEQFF. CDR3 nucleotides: TGTGCCAGCAGTGAACTAGCGGGAGCGGTCAATGAGCAGTTCTTC.

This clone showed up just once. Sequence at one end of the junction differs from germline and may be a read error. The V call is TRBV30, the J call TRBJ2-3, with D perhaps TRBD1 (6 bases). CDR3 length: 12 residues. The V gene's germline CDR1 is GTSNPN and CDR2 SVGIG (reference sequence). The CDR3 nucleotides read TGTGTCTGGACCCCTCAGGGGGATACGCAGTATTTT. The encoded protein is CVWTPQGDTQYF.

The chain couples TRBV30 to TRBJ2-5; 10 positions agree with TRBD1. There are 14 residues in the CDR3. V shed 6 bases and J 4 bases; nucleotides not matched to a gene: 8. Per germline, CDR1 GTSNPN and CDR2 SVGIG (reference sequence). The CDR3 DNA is TGTGCCTGCTCGGGACAGGGGAGGCGAGAGACCCAGTACTTC. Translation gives CACSGQGRRETQYF.

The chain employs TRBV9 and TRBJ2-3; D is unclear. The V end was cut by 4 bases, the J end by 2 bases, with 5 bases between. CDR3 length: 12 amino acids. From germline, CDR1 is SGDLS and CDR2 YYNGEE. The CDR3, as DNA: TGTGCCAGCAGCTTCTACACAGATACGCAGTATTTT. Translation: CASSFYTDTQYF.

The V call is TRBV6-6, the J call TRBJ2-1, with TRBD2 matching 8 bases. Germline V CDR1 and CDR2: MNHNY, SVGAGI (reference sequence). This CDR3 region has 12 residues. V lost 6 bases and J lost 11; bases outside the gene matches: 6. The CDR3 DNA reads TGTGCCAGCAGCCCTGTAGCGGGGAAGCAGTTCTTC. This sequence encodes CASSPVAGKQFF.

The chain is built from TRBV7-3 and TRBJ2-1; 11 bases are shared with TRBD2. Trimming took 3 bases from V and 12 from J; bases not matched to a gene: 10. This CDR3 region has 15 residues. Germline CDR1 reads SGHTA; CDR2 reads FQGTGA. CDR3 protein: CASSFTSGSPQGQFF. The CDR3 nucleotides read TGTGCCAGCAGCTTCACTAGCGGGAGCCCCCAAGGGCAGTTCTTC.

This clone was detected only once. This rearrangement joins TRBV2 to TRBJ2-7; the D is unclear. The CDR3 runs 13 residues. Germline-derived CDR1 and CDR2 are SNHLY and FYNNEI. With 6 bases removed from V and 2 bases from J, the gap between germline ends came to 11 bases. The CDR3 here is CASSQDLTYEQYF. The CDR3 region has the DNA TGTGCCAGCAGCCAGGACCTTACCTACGAGCAGTACTTC.

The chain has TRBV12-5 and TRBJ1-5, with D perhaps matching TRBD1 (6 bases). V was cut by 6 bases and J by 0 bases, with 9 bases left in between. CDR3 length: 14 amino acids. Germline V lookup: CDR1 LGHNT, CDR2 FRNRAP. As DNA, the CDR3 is TGTGCTAGTGGCACAGGGATTAGCAATCAGCCCCAGCATTTT. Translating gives CASGTGISNQPQHF.

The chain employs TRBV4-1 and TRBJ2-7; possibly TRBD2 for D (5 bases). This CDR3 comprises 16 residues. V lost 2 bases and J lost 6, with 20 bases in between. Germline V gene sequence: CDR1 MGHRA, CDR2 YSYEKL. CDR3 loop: CASSQHQLGGSSEQYF. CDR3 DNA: TGCGCCAGCAGCCAACACCAACTAGGTGGGAGCTCCGAGCAGTACTTC.

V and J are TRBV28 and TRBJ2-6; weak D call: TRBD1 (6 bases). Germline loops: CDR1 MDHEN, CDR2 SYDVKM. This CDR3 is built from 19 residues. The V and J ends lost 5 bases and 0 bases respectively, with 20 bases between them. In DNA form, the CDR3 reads TGTGCCAGCAGTGGCCCGGACAGTGTAGGGTCCTCTGGGGCCAACGTCCTGACTTTC. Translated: CASSGPDSVGSSGANVLTF.

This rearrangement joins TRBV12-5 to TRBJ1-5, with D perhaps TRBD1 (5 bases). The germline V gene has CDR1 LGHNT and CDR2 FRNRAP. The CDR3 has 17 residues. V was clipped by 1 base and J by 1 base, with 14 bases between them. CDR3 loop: CASGLARHRDSNQPQHF. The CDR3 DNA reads TGTGCTAGTGGTTTGGCTCGGCACCGGGACAGCAATCAGCCCCAGCATTTT.

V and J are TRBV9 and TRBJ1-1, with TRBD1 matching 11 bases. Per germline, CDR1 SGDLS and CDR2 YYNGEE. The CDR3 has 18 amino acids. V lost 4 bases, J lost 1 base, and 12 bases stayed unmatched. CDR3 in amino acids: CASSRGTGGYQSNTEAFF. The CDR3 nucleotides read TGTGCCAGCAGCCGAGGGACAGGGGGGTACCAGTCGAACACTGAAGCTTTCTTT. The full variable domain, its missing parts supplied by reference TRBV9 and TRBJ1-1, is DSGVTQTPKHLITATGQRVTLRCSPRSGDLSVYWYQQSLDQGLQFLIQYYNGEERAKGNILERFSAQQFPDLHSELNLSSLELGDSALYFCASSRGTGGYQSNTEAFFGQGTRLTVV.

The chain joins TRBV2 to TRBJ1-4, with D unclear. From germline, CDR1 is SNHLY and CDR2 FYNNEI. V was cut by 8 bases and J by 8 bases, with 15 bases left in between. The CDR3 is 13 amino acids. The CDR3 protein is CASRGRGREKLFF. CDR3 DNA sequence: TGTGCCAGCCGCGGGAGAGGGCGCGAAAAACTGTTTTTT.

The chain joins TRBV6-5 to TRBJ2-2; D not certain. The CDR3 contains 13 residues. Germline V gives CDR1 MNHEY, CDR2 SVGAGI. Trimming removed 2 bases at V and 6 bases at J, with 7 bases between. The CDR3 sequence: CASSYGSPGELFF. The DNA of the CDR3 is TGTGCCAGCAGTTACGGCTCCCCCGGGGAGCTGTTTTTT.

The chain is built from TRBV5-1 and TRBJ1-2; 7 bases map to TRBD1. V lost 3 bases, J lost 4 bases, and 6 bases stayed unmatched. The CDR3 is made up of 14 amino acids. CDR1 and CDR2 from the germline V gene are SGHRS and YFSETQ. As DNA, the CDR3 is TGCGCCAGCAGCTGGGGACAGCCTGGCTATGGCTACACCTTC. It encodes CASSWGQPGYGYTF.

This chain's CDR3 is CASTKSDTEAFF. The CDR3 bases are TGTGCCAGCACCAAGAGCGACACTGAAGCTTTCTTT. The chain recombines TRBV7-9 with TRBJ1-1; no clear D. The CDR3 extends over 12 amino acids. Germline CDR1 SEHNR, CDR2 FQNEAQ (reference sequence). Trimming cost V 7 bases and J 3 bases, with 9 bases left between them.

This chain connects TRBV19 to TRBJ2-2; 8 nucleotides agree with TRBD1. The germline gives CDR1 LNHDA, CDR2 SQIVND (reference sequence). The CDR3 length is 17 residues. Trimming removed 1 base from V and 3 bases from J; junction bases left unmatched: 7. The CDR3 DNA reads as TGTGCCAGTAGTATAGCAAACCGGGACAGGTACACCGGGGAGCTGTTTTTT. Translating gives CASSIANRDRYTGELFF.

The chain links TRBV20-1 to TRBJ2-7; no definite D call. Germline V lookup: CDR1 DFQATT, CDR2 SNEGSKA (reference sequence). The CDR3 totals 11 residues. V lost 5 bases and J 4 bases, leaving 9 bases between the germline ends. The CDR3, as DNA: TGCAGTGCTGCGGACCTATACGAGCAGTACTTC. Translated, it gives CSAADLYEQYF.

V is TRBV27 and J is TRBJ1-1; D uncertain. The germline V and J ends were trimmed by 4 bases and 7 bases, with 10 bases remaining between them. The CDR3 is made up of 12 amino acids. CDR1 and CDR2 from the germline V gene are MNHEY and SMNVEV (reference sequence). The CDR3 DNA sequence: TGTGCCAGCAGTTCAGCTGTCAGTGAAGCTTTCTTT. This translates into CASSSAVSEAFF.

DNA for the CDR3: TGTGCCAGCAGCAAAATTCTCGACAGACTCAATCAGCCCCAGCATTTT. Protein sequence: CASSKILDRLNQPQHF. The V and J genes are TRBV5-5 and TRBJ1-5; tentative D call: TRBD1 (5 bases). The CDR3 consists of 16 residues. Trimming took off 4 bases at V and 3 bases at J, with 17 bases between the two ends. Per germline, CDR1 SGHKS and CDR2 YYEKEE (reference sequence).

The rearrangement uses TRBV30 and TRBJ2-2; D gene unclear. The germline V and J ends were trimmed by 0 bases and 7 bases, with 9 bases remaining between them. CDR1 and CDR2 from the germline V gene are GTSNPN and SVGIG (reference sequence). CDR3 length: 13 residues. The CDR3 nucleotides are TGTGCCTGGAGTGTAACAGCCCACGGGGAGCTGTTTTTT. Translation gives CAWSVTAHGELFF.

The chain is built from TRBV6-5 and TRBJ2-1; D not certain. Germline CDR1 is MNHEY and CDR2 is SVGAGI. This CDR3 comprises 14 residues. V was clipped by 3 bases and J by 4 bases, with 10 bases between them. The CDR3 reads CASSYMRSYNEQFF. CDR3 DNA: TGTGCCAGCAGTTATATGAGGTCTTACAATGAGCAGTTCTTC.

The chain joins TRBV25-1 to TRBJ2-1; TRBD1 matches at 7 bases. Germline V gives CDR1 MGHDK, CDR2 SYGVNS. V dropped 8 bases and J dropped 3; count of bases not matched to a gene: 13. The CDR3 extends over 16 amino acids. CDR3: CASGPSRGPGYNEQFF. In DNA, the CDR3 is TGTGCCAGCGGGCCCTCGAGGGGGCCTGGCTACAATGAGCAGTTCTTC. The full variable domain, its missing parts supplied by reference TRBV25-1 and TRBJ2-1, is EADIYQTPRYLVIGTGKKITLECSQTMGHDKMYWYQQDPGMELHLIHYSYGVNSTEKGDLSSESTVSRIRTEHFPLTLESARPSHTSQYLCASGPSRGPGYNEQFFGPGTRLTVL.

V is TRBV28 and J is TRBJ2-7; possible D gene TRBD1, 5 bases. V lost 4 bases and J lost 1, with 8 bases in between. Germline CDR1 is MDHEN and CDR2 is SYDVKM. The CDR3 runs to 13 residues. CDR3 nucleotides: TGTGCCAGCAGTTGGGCAGGGTCCTACGAGCAGTACTTC. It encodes CASSWAGSYEQYF.